This T cell receptor beta chain is drawn from a study of blood T cell repertoires in COVID-19. V lost 0 bases to trimming and J lost 5 bases, with 10 bases between them. This CDR3 has 15 residues. In germline, CDR1 is LNHNV, CDR2 YYDKDF (reference sequence). In the authors' workflow: Reference gene primer amplification gave estimated nucleated cell counts. Generated by immunoSEQ multiplex PCR, the TCRdb table keeps only in-frame clones and is missing some. That table gives V, J and clone size, and the DNA gave D and trimming. The data show 170,000 or so clones, 89% seen once. The receptor was derived from a man younger than 35 who had recovered from COVID-19. The chain is built from TRBV15 and TRBJ1-4; TRBD1 might be the D (5 bases). The sequenced material came from peripheral blood. The CDR3 DNA reads TGTGCCACCAGCAGAGACAGGGCTTTGAATGAAAAACTGTTTTTT. Encoded protein: CATSRDRALNEKLFF.